What follows describes a single T cell receptor (beta chain). Its antigen is not known. The CDR3 sequence is 16 residues long. Losses at the gene ends were 3 bases for V and 5 bases for J; bases not matched to a gene: 9. The germline gives CDR1 SGHTA, CDR2 FQGNSA. TCRdb independently ran MiXCR on the reads; one entry per CDR3 protein. The table has about 920,000 distinct CDR3 sequences, about a third seen once. This record comes from a study of T cell repertoires in cytomegalovirus infection. On the study more broadly: The public TCR beta signatures pointed to both CMV infection and matching HLA type.

This sequence originates from a human donor in good health (CMV status not recorded). Some clones in this sample may be carry-over from other donors' samples. This chain links TRBV7-2 with TRBJ2-5; 10 bases are shared with TRBD2. The source material was cultured CD8+ T cells from PBMCs, sampled from culture after CMV antigen stimulation. Here the CDR3 reads CASSFWGAGGPETQYF. The CDR3 nucleotides read TGTGCCAGCAGCTTTTGGGGAGCGGGGGGGCCTGAGACCCAGTACTTC.